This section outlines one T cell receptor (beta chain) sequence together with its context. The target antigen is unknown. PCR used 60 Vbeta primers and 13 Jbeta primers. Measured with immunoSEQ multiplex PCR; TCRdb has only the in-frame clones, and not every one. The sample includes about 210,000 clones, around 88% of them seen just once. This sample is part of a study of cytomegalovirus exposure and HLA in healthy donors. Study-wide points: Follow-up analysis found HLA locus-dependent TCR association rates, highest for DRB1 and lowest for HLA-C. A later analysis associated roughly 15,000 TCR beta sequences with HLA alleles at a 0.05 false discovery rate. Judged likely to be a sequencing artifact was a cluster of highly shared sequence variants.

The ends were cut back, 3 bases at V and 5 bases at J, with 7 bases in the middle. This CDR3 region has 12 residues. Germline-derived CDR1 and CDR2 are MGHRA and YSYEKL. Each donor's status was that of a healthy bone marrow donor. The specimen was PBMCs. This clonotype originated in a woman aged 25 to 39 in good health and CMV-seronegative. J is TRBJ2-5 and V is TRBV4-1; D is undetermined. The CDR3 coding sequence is TGCGCCAGCAGCCACCTAATGGAGACCCAGTACTTC. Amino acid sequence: CASSHLMETQYF.